This is a list of T cell receptor beta chains from one sample in a study of T cells after posttransplantation cyclophosphamide. Clones were sequenced by immunoSEQ multiplex PCR, and TCRdb holds only the in-frame ones, with some missing. The top ten clones hold 2.9% of a sample with tens of thousands of clones, 94% of them seen once. The sample taken for sequencing was PBMCs. The origin of the receptors is a woman between 25 and 40 years old in good health and a related stem cell transplant donor. Both conserved end residues are trimmed from each CDR3. Each record gives: D gene, V gene, clone size, CDR3 protein. A D gene is named only where the DNA matches it firmly. Not all rows give a size; the values are once, few, many and, for expanded clones, a class.

>TRBD1|TRBV5-6|NA
ASSSPWDSLAYEQY
>NA|TRBV27|NA
ASSPRLRILQETQY
>NA|TRBV19|NA
ASSFGRQSTDTQY
>TRBD2|TRBV11-1|NA
ASSLPSGTYEQY
>TRBD2|TRBV7-3|NA
ASSPSGVPYEQY
>TRBD2|TRBV4-2|once
ASSLGLANEQF
>TRBD2|TRBV5-1|NA
ASSPGGQQY
>TRBD2|TRBV7-6|NA
ASSLGGRGNQY
>TRBD1|TRBV5-1|NA
ASNEGAGGSDTQY
>NA|TRBV28|NA
ASSLPSGRGTEAF
>TRBD1|TRBV10-1|NA
ASRSTGGRIYGYT
>NA|TRBV28|NA
ASTRAPSEKLF
>NA|TRBV6-1|NA
ATTRLSSYNEQF
>TRBD1|TRBV7-9|NA
ASRDSQETQY
>NA|TRBV13|NA
ASRSPGSVNTEAF
>NA|TRBV9|NA
ASSVDGMRQETQY
>NA|TRBV29-1|NA
SVERQGPYEQY
>NA|TRBV19|NA
ASSPDSVNTEAF
>NA|TRBV6-5|NA
ASSPGVGGPGELF
>NA|TRBV25-1|NA
ASSEYVDTEAF
>TRBD2|TRBV15|NA
ATSRLGTSGAYEQY